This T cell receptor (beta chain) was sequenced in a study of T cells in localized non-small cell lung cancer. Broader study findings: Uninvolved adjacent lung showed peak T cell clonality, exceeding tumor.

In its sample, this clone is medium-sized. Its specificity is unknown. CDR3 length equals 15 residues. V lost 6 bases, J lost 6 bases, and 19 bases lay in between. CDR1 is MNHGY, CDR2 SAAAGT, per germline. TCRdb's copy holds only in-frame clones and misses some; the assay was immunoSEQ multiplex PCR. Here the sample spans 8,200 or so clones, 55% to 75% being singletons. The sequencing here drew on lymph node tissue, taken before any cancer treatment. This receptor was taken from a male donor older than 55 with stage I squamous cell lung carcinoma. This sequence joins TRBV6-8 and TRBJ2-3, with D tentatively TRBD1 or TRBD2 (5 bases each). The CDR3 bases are TGTGCCAGCAGCGCCCGGGACCAGCCTACGGATACGCAGTATTTT. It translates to CASSARDQPTDTQYF.